This T cell receptor (beta chain) derives from a study of response to subunit inactivated influenza vaccine (dated by TCRdb to 2016 to 2019). Looking at the study overall: Deep quantitative T cell receptor repertoire profiling was used in the study to track responses to a trivalent subunit inactivated influenza vaccine.

A distance of 8 bases separates the germline ends of V and J, which lose 3 bases and 4 bases respectively. The CDR3, from cysteine to phenylalanine, totals 13 residues. Kept here is only the CDR3 DNA, which spans 39 bases and is read in frame from base 1. As encoded in the germline V gene (reference sequence), CDR1 is SGHAT while CDR2 is FQDESV. The study at large found these results: It was suggested by the authors that each seasonal influenza vaccination may recruit only a limited number of new T cells.

Library method: RT-PCR. Sequencing instrument: Illumina HiSeq 2500. TCRdb trimmed public reads at Q25 via fastp, called clones via MiXCR and kept in-frame beta chains. CDR3 protein sequences are deduplicated, and each keeps its most common genes and DNA. The sample has about 300,000 distinct CDR3 sequences on record, approximately 20% of them singletons. Under 13% of the sample goes to the ten largest clones. There are a few counts of this clonotype. It lacks a known antigen. Base qualities are not provided; no much larger clone lies one nucleotide away. The chain is assembled from TRBV11-1 and TRBJ2-3, with the identity of the D gene unclear. This sequence was found in a man in his fifties or sixties who received an inactivated influenza vaccine. Donor details come from another sample of the same person, matched by shared clones. The material was PBMCs from blood, obtained 21 months after vaccination. CDR3 region: CASSLERADTQYF. The DNA sequence follows: TGTGCCAGCAGCTTGGAAAGAGCAGATACGCAGTATTTT.